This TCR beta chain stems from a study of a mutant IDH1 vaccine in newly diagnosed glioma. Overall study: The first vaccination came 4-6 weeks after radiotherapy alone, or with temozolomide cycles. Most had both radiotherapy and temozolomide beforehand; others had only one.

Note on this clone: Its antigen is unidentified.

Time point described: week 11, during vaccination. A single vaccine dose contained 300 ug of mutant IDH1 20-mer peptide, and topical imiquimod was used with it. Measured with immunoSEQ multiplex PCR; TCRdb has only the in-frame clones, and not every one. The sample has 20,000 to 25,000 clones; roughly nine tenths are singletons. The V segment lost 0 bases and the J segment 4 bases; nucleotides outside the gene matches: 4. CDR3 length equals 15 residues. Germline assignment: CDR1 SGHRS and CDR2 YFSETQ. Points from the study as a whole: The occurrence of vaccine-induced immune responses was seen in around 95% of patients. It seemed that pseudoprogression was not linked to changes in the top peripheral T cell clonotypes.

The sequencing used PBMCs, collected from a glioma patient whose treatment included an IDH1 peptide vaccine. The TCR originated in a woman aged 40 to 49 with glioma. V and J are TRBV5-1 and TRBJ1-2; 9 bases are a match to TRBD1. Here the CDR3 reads CASSLEGQGSYGYTF. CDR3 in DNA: TGCGCCAGCAGCTTGGAGGGACAGGGTAGCTATGGCTACACCTTC. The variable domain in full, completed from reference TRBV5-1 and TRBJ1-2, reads KAGVTQTPRYLIKTRGQQVTLSCSPISGHRSVSWYQQTPGQGLQFLFEYFSETQRNKGNFPGRFSGRQFSNSRSEMNVSTLELGDSALYLCASSLEGQGSYGYTFGSGTRLTVV.